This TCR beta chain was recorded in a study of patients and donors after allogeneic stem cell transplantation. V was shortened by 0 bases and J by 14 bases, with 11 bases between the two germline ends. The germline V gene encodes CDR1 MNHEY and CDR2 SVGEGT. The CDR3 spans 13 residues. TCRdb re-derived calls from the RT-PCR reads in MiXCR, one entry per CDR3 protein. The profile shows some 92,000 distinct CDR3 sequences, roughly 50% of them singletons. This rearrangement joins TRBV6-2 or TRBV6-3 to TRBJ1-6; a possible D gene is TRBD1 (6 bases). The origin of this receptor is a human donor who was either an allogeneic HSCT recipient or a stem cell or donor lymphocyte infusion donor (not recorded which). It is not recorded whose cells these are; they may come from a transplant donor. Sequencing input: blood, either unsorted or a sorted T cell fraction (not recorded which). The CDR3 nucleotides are TGTGCCAGCAGTTACTCTGGGACACCGACCCTCCACTTT. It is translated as CASSYSGTPTLHF.